This T cell receptor beta chain was retrieved from a study of CXCR3-negative and CXCR3-positive naive CD8 T cells. Study-level information: For each library, about 1.5 +/- 0.3 million TRB reads were obtained, some 130 million in total.

Naive CD8+ T cells displayed a CD45RO-CCR7+CD27+CD95- phenotype. The CDR3 consists of 12 residues. Germline V lookup: CDR1 SGHTA, CDR2 FQGTGA. Note on this clonotype: Its antigen is unknown.

It was by 5' RACE with UMI labels that the TRB cDNA libraries were prepared. After re-calling the 5' RACE reads, TCRdb lists one entry per CDR3 protein, DNA absent. The sample's table shows about 41,000 distinct CDR3 sequences. General study points: Between one naive subset and the other, surface CD5 was comparable, and TCR strength was inferred from TRB CDR3 properties. Relative to memory CD8+ cells, whose diversity was much lower, both naive subsets had comparably high diversity.

This sequence joins TRBV7-3 and TRBJ2-1; TCRdb's D call of TRBD1 is untestable without DNA. This receptor was obtained from a human donor in good health. Some clones in this sample may be carry-over from other donors' samples. Sequences were obtained from naive CXCR3- CD8+ T cells from blood. As to subset: CD45RO-CCR7+CD27+CD95- naive CD8+ T cells lacking CXCR3 (TNR3-). CDR3 amino acids: CASSFPGNEQFF.